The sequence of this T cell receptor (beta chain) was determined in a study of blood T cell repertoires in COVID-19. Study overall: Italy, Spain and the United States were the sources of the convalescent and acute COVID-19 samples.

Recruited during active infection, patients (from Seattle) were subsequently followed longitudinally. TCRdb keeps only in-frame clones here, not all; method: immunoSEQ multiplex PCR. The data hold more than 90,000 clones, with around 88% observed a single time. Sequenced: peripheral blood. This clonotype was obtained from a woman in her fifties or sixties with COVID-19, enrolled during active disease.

In DNA, the CDR3 is TGTGCCAGCAGCTTGGTCCGGGGGGCGCGAGGCGGGGAGCTGTTTTTT. Its protein product is CASSLVRGARGGELFF. V is TRBV5-4 and J is TRBJ2-2, with a possible D match to TRBD2 (7 bases). Trimming took off 0 bases at V and 7 bases at J, with 16 bases between the two ends. This CDR3 comprises 16 residues. Per the germline V gene, CDR1 is SGHNT and CDR2 is YYREEE (reference sequence).